The subject of this entry is one T cell receptor (beta chain). Memory CD4+ cells were the fraction left after CD45RA+ naive selection. Sorted subsets were amplified in replicate PCRs using approximately 0.2 ug DNA, approximately 30,000 T cell genomes. Sequencing was performed with immunoSEQ multiplex PCR; in TCRdb, only in-frame clones are kept and a portion is missing. The sample lists more than 1 million clones; 78% were seen once. This sample was included in a study of shared clonotypes between healthy human individuals. The sample was memory CD4+ T cells from PBMCs. The subset denotes: CD45RA-negative fraction. The sequence came from a man younger than 35 in good health. Some clones in this sample may be carry-over from other donors' samples.

The CDR3 DNA is TGTGCCAGCAAAGTTTTTGACACCGGGGAGCTGTTTTTT. Residues: CASKVFDTGELFF. The chain joins TRBV2 to TRBJ2-2; no reliable D call. The V end was cut by 7 bases, the J end by 3 bases, with 9 bases between. This CDR3 is built from 13 residues. CDR1 SNHLY and CDR2 FYNNEI come from the germline V gene.